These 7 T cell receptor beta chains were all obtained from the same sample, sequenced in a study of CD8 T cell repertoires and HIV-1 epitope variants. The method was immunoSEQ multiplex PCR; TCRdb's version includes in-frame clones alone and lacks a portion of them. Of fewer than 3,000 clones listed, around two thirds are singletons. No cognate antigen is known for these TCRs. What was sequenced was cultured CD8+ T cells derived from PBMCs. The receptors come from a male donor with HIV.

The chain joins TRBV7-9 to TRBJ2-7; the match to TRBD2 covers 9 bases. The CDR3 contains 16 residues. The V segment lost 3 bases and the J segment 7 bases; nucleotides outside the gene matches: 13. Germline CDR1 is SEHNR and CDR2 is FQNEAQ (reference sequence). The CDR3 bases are TGTGCCAGCAGCTTCGGCGGAGCGGGGGGCCTGCGAGAGCAGTACTTC. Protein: CASSFGGAGGLREQYF.

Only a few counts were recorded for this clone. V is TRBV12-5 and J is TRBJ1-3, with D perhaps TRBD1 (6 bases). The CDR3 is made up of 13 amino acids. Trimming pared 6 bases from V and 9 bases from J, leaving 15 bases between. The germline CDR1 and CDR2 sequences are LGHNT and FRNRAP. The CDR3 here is CASGDPQGVTIYF. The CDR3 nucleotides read TGTGCTAGTGGAGATCCACAGGGAGTCACCATATATTTT. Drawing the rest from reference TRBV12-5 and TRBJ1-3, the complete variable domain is DARVTQTPRHKVTEMGQEVTMRCQPILGHNTVFWYRQTMMQGLELLAYFRNRAPLDDSGMPKDRFSAEMPDATLATLKIQPSEPRDSAVYFCASGDPQGVTIYFGEGSWLTVV.

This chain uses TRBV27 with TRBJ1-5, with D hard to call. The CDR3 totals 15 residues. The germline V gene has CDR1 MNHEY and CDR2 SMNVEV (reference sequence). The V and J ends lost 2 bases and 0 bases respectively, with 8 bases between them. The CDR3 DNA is TGTGCCAGCAGTTTAGACGGAGATAGCAATCAGCCCCAGCATTTT. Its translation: CASSLDGDSNQPQHF.

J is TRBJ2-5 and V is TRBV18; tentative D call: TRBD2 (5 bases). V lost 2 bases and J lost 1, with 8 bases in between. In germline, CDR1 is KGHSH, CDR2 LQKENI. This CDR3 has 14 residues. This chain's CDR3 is CASSPGLSQETQYF. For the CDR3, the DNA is TGTGCCAGCTCACCAGGACTTTCCCAAGAGACCCAGTACTTC.

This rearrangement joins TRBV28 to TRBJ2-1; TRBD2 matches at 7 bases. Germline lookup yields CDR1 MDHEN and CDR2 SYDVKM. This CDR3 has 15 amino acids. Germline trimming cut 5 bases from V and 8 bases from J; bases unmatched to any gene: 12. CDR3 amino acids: CASSVSGILFHEQFF. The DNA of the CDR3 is TGTGCCAGCAGTGTGAGCGGGATCCTTTTCCATGAGCAGTTCTTC.

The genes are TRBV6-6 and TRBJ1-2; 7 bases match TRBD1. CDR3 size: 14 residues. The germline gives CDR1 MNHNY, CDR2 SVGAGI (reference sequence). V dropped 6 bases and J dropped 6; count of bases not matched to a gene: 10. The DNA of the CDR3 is TGTGCCAGCAGCCCTCAAGGGGGCGCGGATGGCTACACCTTC. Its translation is CASSPQGGADGYTF.

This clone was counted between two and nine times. The chain's CDR3 is CAISDTGYTEAFF. In nucleotides, the CDR3 is TGTGCCATCAGTGATACAGGATACACTGAAGCTTTCTTT. The chain links TRBV10-3 to TRBJ1-1; a weak D match, TRBD1 (5 bases). Trimming took 3 bases from V and 3 from J, leaving 8 bases between them. The CDR3 runs 13 residues. Germline V gene data show CDR1 as ENHRY and CDR2 as SYGVKD.